This is a list of T cell receptor beta chains from one sample in a study of T cell clonotyping in hematopoietic cell transplantation. The repertoire was sequenced with immunoSEQ multiplex PCR; TCRdb's copy has only in-frame clones and lacks some. The table records some 36,000 clones, 90% to 95% of them present only once. The sample was peripheral blood mononuclear cells, taken before stem cell transplant. The receptors were gathered from a man aged 40-55 years with chronic myeloid leukemia. Some clones in this sample may be carry-over from other donors' samples. Both conserved end residues are trimmed from each CDR3. Some rows mark clone size as missing; the rest say once, few, many or name a class of expanded clone.

v_call	j_call	clone_size	cdr3_aa
TRBV28	TRBJ1-1	.	ASSSISWGAGGTEAF
TRBV30	TRBJ1-3	.	AWSAGGNTIY
TRBV28	TRBJ2-2	few	ASQMNSLGQFTGELF
TRBV30	TRBJ2-7	.	AWSSWTSGGASGHEQY
TRBV5-5	TRBJ1-5	.	ASSPRPDQPQH
TRBV10-3	TRBJ1-1	.	AISGGAMNTEAF
TRBV4-3	TRBJ1-2	few	ASSRTGEGYGYT
TRBV28	TRBJ1-1	.	ASRPPTGGRTEAF
TRBV11-3	TRBJ1-6	.	ASSLSKNSPLH
TRBV7-2	TRBJ2-3	.	ASSLRQGLGTDTQY
TRBV5-1	TRBJ2-1	.	ASSPSGGYHEQF
TRBV13	TRBJ2-4	.	ASSIRGMVAKNIQY
TRBV7-8	TRBJ2-2	.	ASSLVRNTGELF
TRBV19	TRBJ1-1	.	ASTVTGEAF
TRBV7-9	TRBJ2-7	.	ASSLGTSPLLSYEQY
TRBV13	TRBJ2-7	.	ASSLRAGSREKQY
TRBV7-2	TRBJ2-5	once	ASSSGPKETQY
TRBV11-2	TRBJ2-1	.	ASSPITGNEQF
TRBV2	TRBJ2-3	.	ASSDPGTGADTQY
TRBV27	TRBJ2-7	.	ASSPGGASYEQY
TRBV7-2	TRBJ1-2	.	ASSFSGAPVGGYT
TRBV6-4	TRBJ2-3	.	ASSDSRGGPDTQY
TRBV9	TRBJ1-1	few	ASSVSGTGTEAF
TRBV7-6	TRBJ1-2	.	ASSPPGVPDGYT
TRBV5-1	TRBJ1-5	.	ASSPNGQGSKNQPQH
TRBV29-1	TRBJ2-2	.	SVVDSSNTGELF
TRBV6-6	TRBJ2-6	.	ASRPGVDSGANVLT
TRBV6-5	TRBJ2-3	.	ASRTGLAGTDTQY
TRBV28	TRBJ2-1	.	ASSRPGTKHNEQF
TRBV25-1	TRBJ2-1	.	ASTGTGVVNEQF
TRBV6-1	TRBJ2-3	.	ASSEAKLATRTDTQY
TRBV5-1	TRBJ2-2	once	ASSLDGGLTGELF
TRBV21-1	TRBJ2-7	.	ASSKLPGQGSYEQY
TRBV28	TRBJ2-7	.	ASSNRGDSYEQY
TRBV19	TRBJ1-5	.	ASSVRRIEGQPQH
TRBV5-1	TRBJ2-3	once	ASGLAGGQTDTQY
TRBV28	TRBJ2-3	.	ASSGSGDTDTQY
TRBV7-2	TRBJ2-5	.	ASRNVGGGAETQY
TRBV7-6	TRBJ2-2	.	ASSRGWNTGELF
TRBV7-3	TRBJ1-2	.	ASSLSSSSTYGYT
TRBV4-2	TRBJ1-3	.	ASSQDPGQSSGNTIY
TRBV6-5	TRBJ2-7	once	ASRDVTYEQY
TRBV7-2	TRBJ2-7	.	ASSLGLAGGQDEQY
TRBV30	TRBJ1-5	.	AWARDDIQPQH
TRBV5-1	TRBJ1-2	.	ASSLDGNPDGYT
TRBV18	TRBJ2-1	.	ASSWGREDNEQF
TRBV5-1	TRBJ2-2	.	ASSYGTEHGELF
TRBV5-4	TRBJ1-1	.	ASSSNRAVSEAF
TRBV28	TRBJ2-7	.	ASKRSGVSYEQY
TRBV2	TRBJ2-3	.	ASSIWTGGPPTDTQY
TRBV6-5	TRBJ2-3	once	ASSLGLARDTQY
TRBV5-6	TRBJ1-4	.	ASSSGREGKLF
TRBV5-1	TRBJ2-5	.	ASSLRGEQETQY